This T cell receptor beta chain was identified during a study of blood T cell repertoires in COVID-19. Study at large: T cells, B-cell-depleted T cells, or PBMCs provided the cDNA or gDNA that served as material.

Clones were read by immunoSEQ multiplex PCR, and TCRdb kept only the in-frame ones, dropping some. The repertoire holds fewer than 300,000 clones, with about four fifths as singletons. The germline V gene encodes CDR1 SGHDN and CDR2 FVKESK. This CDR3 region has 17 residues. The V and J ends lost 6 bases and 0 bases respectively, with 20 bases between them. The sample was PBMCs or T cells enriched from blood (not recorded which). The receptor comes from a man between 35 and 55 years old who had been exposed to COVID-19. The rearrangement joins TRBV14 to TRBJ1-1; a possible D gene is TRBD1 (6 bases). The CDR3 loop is CASRRSQGSYMNTEAFF. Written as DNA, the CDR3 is TGTGCCAGCAGACGATCACAGGGATCCTACATGAACACTGAAGCTTTCTTT.